These 22 T cell receptor beta chains were all obtained from the same sample, sequenced in a study of CD8+ T cells in alopecia areata. Treatment denoted: oral pan-JAK inhibitor, 5-10 mg twice daily. Sequencing templates came from extracted RNA that was reverse transcribed into cDNA. This table comes from immunoSEQ multiplex PCR, and its TCRdb copy is limited to in-frame clones, with some not included. This repertoire shows 150,000 to 250,000 clones, 50% to 60% found once; its top ten account for roughly 3.3%. The sample consisted of CD4+ T cells sorted from blood, taken at week 4, from a patient treated with tofacitinib. All receptors come from a human donor with alopecia areata.

V and J are TRBV4-1 and TRBJ2-1; the D gene is possibly TRBD2 (6 bases). With 1 base removed from V and 1 base from J, the gap between germline ends came to 11 bases. CDR3 length equals 16 residues. The germline V gene has CDR1 MGHRA and CDR2 YSYEKL. The CDR3, as DNA: TGCGCCAGCAGCCAAGGAGGCGGGGCATCCTACAATGAGCAGTTCTTC. It encodes CASSQGGGASYNEQFF.

This clone was counted ten times or more. V is TRBV7-9 and J is TRBJ2-4; 7 bases line up with TRBD1. Losses at the gene ends were 4 bases for V and 5 bases for J; bases not matched to a gene: 8. Germline CDR1 and CDR2: SEHNR and FQNEAQ (reference sequence). The CDR3 length is 15 residues. This CDR3 is CASSSGQLKENIQYF. CDR3 sequence (DNA): TGTGCCAGCAGCTCGGGACAGCTAAAGGAAAACATTCAGTACTTC.

This sequence joins TRBV7-9 and TRBJ1-1, with D possibly TRBD1 on 5 matching bases. The CDR3 totals 11 residues. The germline CDR1 and CDR2 sequences are SEHNR and FQNEAQ (reference sequence). Trimming removed 6 bases from V and 6 bases from J, with 8 bases in between. The CDR3 loop is CASRSGPEAFF. CDR3 DNA: TGTGCCAGCAGGTCGGGACCTGAAGCTTTCTTT.

This clone has just one count. The chain recombines TRBV7-6 with TRBJ2-5, with TRBD1 matching 10 bases. The V segment lost 4 bases and the J segment 1 base; nucleotides outside the gene matches: 3. The CDR3 loop spans 15 amino acids. From germline, CDR1 is SGHVS and CDR2 FNYEAQ. The DNA of the CDR3 is TGTGCCAGCAGCTCGGGACAGGGGAGCCAAGAGACCCAGTACTTC. As protein: CASSSGQGSQETQYF.

The chain joins TRBV6-5 to TRBJ1-4; tentative D call: TRBD1 (6 bases). The CDR3 sequence is 16 residues long. Per germline, CDR1 MNHEY and CDR2 SVGAGI. Trimming stripped 4 bases from V and 10 bases from J, with 22 bases between. CDR3 coding DNA: TGTGCCAGCAGTTTCCGCACCGGGACAAGCGGCGGAAAACTGTTTTTT. Protein sequence: CASSFRTGTSGGKLFF.

This chain uses TRBV18 with TRBJ2-5; 7 bases fit TRBD2. The CDR3 contains 15 residues. Per the germline V gene, CDR1 is KGHSH and CDR2 is LQKENI. Unmatched junction bases numbered 5, after V lost 0 bases and J lost 4 bases. DNA of the CDR3: TGTGCCAGCTCACCACCGGGAGGGCGGGGAGAGACCCAGTACTTC. This codes for CASSPPGGRGETQYF.

In the case of this clone: Mismatch with germline at one junction end may stem from a read error. The chain links TRBV2 to TRBJ2-4; D uncertain. Germline V lookup: CDR1 SNHLY, CDR2 FYNNEI. This CDR3 comprises 12 residues. Written as DNA, the CDR3 is TGTGCCAGCAGTTCCCGACATGGGCCCAAGCACTTC. Protein sequence: CASSSRHGPKHF.

This chain joins TRBV29-1 and TRBJ2-7; 7 bases are a match to TRBD1. The CDR3 has 12 residues. The J segment lost 4 bases and the V segment lost 6 bases, leaving 6 bases of the junction unmatched. Germline V gives CDR1 SQVTM, CDR2 ANQGSEA. The chain's CDR3 is CSVRDRIYEQYF. DNA for the CDR3: TGCAGCGTACGGGACAGAATTTACGAGCAGTACTTC.

V is TRBV5-1 and J is TRBJ1-1; D not certain. The ends were cut back, 2 bases at V and 1 base at J, with 9 bases in the middle. Germline CDR1 SGHRS, CDR2 YFSETQ. The CDR3 extends over 14 amino acids. The DNA of the CDR3 is TGCGCCAGCAGCTTTGACCGCGGGAACACTGAAGCTTTCTTT. This translates into CASSFDRGNTEAFF. The full variable domain, completed using reference TRBV5-1 and TRBJ1-1, is KAGVTQTPRYLIKTRGQQVTLSCSPISGHRSVSWYQQTPGQGLQFLFEYFSETQRNKGNFPGRFSGRQFSNSRSEMNVSTLELGDSALYLCASSFDRGNTEAFFGQGTRLTVV.

This clone appeared a single time. The rearrangement joins TRBV29-1 to TRBJ1-4; no clear D gene. Germline values: CDR1 SQVTM, CDR2 ANQGSEA. V was trimmed by 2 bases and J by 4 bases, leaving 8 bases between them. This CDR3 is 13 amino acids long. The CDR3 region is CSVEFAGNEKLFF. The CDR3 nucleotides are TGCAGCGTTGAATTCGCTGGTAATGAAAAACTGTTTTTT.

This clone was seen just once. The V call is TRBV2, the J call TRBJ1-5; 7 bases map to TRBD1. V dropped 6 bases and J dropped 5; count of bases not matched to a gene: 7. Germline CDR1 SNHLY, CDR2 FYNNEI. This CDR3 comprises 14 residues. CDR3 nucleotide sequence: TGTGCCAGCAGCTCAGGGACAGCGGATCAGCCCCAGCATTTT. It yields the protein CASSSGTADQPQHF.

This sequence joins TRBV30 and TRBJ1-3; D is unclear. CDR1 and CDR2 from the germline V gene are GTSNPN and SVGIG (reference sequence). V lost 2 bases, J lost 0 bases, and 8 bases lay in between. The length of the CDR3 is 14 residues. The CDR3 DNA reads as TGTGCCTGGAGTTCCGGGTACTCTGGAAACACCATATATTTT. Translation gives CAWSSGYSGNTIYF.

The rearrangement links TRBV5-6 to TRBJ1-2; tentative D call: TRBD1 (6 bases). Germline V gene lookup returns CDR1 SGHDT and CDR2 YYEEEE. This CDR3 has 15 amino acids. With 5 bases removed from V and 2 bases from J, the gap between germline ends came to 16 bases. CDR3 DNA sequence: TGTGCCAGCAGGAGACCCGGGACACAGAACTATGGCTACACCTTC. This codes for CASRRPGTQNYGYTF.

The chain couples TRBV29-1 to TRBJ2-1; the D is unclear. CDR3 length: 12 amino acids. V was clipped by 4 bases and J by 0 bases, with 4 bases between them. Germline-derived CDR1 and CDR2 are SQVTM and ANQGSEA. The CDR3 region has the DNA TGCAGCGTTGGTTCCTCCTACAATGAGCAGTTCTTC. It codes for CSVGSSYNEQFF.

The chain has TRBV29-1 and TRBJ2-7; the match to TRBD1 covers 10 bases. V was pared by 7 bases and J by 2 bases, with 11 bases of the junction left unmatched. The CDR3 covers 15 residues. Germline CDR1 is SQVTM and CDR2 is ANQGSEA. The CDR3 nucleotides are TGCAGCGCTGGCTTGACCGGGACAGGGGCCTACGAGCAGTACTTC. It specifies CSAGLTGTGAYEQYF.

V and J are TRBV6-5 and TRBJ1-2, with D hard to call. This CDR3 is built from 13 residues. CDR1 is MNHEY, CDR2 SVGAGI, per germline. The V gene lost 6 bases and the J gene lost 4 bases, with 12 bases spanning the gap. The CDR3 protein is CASRGTATYGYTF. CDR3 nucleotides: TGTGCCAGCAGAGGTACAGCGACCTATGGCTACACCTTC.

The table lists this clone with a few counts. The V and J genes are TRBV7-6 and TRBJ2-3; 10 bases are shared with TRBD2. The CDR3 length is 15 residues. The J segment lost 1 base and the V segment lost 8 bases, leaving 6 bases of the junction unmatched. Germline V lookup: CDR1 SGHVS, CDR2 FNYEAQ. The CDR3 is CASRYTSGGTDTQYF. DNA for the CDR3: TGTGCCAGCCGGTATACTAGCGGGGGCACAGATACGCAGTATTTT.

This clone came up a few times. The rearrangement links TRBV29-1 to TRBJ1-1, with D uncertain. Germline V gene sequence: CDR1 SQVTM, CDR2 ANQGSEA. This CDR3 has 13 amino acids. V was trimmed by 4 bases and J by 8 bases, leaving 17 bases between them. This chain's CDR3 is CSVVPGVALEAFF. The CDR3 coding sequence is TGCAGCGTTGTCCCCGGGGTGGCGTTGGAAGCTTTCTTT. Variable domain in full (rest from reference TRBV29-1 and TRBJ1-1): SAVISQKPSRDICQRGTSLTIQCQVDSQVTMMFWYRQQPGQSLTLIATANQGSEATYESGFVIDKFPISRPNLTFSTLTVSNMSPEDSSIYLCSVVPGVALEAFFGQGTRLTVV.

V is TRBV5-1 and J is TRBJ2-7; TRBD1 matches 8 bases. Germline CDR1 SGHRS, CDR2 YFSETQ. The CDR3 loop spans 16 amino acids. The V gene end was trimmed by 2 bases and the J gene end by 5 bases; junction bases not matched to a gene: 12. The CDR3 here is CASSLFPGQENHEQYF. CDR3 nucleotide sequence: TGCGCCAGCAGCTTATTCCCGGGACAGGAGAACCACGAGCAGTACTTC.

The chain links TRBV27 to TRBJ2-1, with D possibly called TRBD1 or TRBD2 (6 bases each). Looked up from germline, CDR1 is MNHEY and CDR2 is SMNVEV (reference sequence). This CDR3 is built from 16 residues. V was trimmed by 5 bases and J by 6 bases, leaving 20 bases between them. The DNA of the CDR3 is TGTGCCAGCAGTACCATGACAGGTCGGGGGAGCAATGAGCAGTTCTTC. Translation: CASSTMTGRGSNEQFF.

The genes are TRBV5-6 and TRBJ1-4, with D uncertain. This CDR3 is built from 14 residues. The germline V gene encodes CDR1 SGHDT and CDR2 YYEEEE. V was trimmed by 4 bases and J by 6 bases, leaving 13 bases between them. The CDR3 here is CASSRGRGDEKLFF. As DNA, the CDR3 is TGTGCCAGCAGCCGAGGGAGAGGTGATGAAAAACTGTTTTTT.

The rearrangement joins TRBV2 to TRBJ2-7; D gene unclear. This CDR3 contains 10 residues. V lost 6 bases and J lost 3, with 3 bases in between. The germline gives CDR1 SNHLY, CDR2 FYNNEI. CDR3 loop: CASRNYEQYF. The CDR3 nucleotides are TGTGCCAGCAGGAACTACGAGCAGTACTTC. The whole variable domain, remainder taken from reference TRBV2 and TRBJ2-7, is EPEVTQTPSHQVTQMGQEVILRCVPISNHLYFYWYRQILGQKVEFLVSFYNNEISEKSEIFDDQFSVERPDGSNFTLKIRSTKLEDSAMYFCASRNYEQYFGPGTRLTVT.